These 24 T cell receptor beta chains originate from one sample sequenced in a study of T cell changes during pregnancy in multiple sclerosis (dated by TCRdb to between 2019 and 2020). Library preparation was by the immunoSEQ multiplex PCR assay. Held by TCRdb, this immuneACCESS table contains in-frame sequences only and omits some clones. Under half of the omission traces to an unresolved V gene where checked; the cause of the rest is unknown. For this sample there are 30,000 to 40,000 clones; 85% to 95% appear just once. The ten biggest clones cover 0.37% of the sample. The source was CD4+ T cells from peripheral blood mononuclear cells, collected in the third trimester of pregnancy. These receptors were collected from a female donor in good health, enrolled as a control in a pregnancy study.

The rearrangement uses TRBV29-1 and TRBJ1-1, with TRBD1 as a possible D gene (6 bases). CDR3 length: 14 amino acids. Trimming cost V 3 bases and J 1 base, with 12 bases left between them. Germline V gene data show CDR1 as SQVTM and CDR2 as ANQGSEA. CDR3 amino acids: CSVDHRAGNTEAFF. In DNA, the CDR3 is TGCAGCGTTGACCACAGGGCGGGGAACACTGAAGCTTTCTTT.

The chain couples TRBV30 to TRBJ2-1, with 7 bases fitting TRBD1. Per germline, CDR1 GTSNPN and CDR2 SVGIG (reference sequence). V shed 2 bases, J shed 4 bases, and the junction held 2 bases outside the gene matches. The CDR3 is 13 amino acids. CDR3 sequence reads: CAWSLGQYNEQFF. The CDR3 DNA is TGTGCCTGGAGTCTGGGACAGTACAATGAGCAGTTCTTC.

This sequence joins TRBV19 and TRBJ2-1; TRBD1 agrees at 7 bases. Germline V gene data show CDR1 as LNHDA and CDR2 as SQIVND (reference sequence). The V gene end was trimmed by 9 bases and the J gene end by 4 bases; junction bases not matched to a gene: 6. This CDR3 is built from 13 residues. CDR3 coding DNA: TGTGCCAGCCGGACAGGAGGATACAATGAGCAGTTCTTC. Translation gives CASRTGGYNEQFF.

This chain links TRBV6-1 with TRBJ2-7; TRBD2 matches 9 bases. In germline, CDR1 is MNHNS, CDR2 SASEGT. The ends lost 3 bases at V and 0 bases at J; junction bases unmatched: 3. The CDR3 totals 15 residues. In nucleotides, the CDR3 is TGTGCCAGCAGTGACTGGCGGGGGGGCTCCTACGAGCAGTACTTC. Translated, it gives CASSDWRGGSYEQYF.

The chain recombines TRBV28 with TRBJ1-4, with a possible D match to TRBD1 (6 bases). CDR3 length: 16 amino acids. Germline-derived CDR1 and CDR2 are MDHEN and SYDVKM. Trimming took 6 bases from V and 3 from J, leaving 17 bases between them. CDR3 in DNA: TGTGCCAGCAGCAGGGGTTTGATTCCGGCTAATGAAAAACTGTTTTTT. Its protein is CASSRGLIPANEKLFF.

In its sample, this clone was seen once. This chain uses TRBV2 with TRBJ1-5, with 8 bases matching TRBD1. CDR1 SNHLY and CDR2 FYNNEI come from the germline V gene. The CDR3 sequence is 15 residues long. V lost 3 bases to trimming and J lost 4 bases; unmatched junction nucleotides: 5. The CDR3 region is CASSDGTGWNQPQHF. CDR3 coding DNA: TGTGCCAGCAGTGACGGGACAGGCTGGAATCAGCCCCAGCATTTT.

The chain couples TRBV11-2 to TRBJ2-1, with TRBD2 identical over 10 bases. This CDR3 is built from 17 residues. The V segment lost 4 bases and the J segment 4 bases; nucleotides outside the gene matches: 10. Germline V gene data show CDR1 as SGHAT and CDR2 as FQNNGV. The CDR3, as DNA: TGTGCCAGCAGCTCTACAGGACTAGCGGACGTGTACAATGAGCAGTTCTTC. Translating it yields CASSSTGLADVYNEQFF.

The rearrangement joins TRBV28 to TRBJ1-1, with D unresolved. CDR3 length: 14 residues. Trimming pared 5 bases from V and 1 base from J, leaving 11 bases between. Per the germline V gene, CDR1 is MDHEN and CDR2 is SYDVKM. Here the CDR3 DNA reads TGTGCCAGCAGTCCTCCTACCGAGAACACTGAAGCTTTCTTT. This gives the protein CASSPPTENTEAFF.

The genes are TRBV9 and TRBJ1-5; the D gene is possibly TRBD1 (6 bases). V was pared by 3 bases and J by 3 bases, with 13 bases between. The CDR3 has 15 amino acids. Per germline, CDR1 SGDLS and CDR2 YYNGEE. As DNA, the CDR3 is TGTGCCAGCAGCGCAGAGGGACACGACAATCAGCCCCAGCATTTT. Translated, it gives CASSAEGHDNQPQHF.

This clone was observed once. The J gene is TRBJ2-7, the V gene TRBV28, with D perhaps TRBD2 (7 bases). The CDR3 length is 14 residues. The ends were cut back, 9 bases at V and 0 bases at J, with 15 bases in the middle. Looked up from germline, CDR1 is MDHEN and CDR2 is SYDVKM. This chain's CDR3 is CASHSGGASYEQYF. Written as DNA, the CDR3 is TGTGCCAGTCACTCTGGGGGGGCCTCCTACGAGCAGTACTTC.

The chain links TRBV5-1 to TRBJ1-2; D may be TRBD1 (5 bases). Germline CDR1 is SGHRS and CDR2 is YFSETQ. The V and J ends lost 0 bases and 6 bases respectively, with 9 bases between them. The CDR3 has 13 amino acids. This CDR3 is CASSLAGTDGYTF. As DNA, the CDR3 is TGCGCCAGCAGCTTGGCGGGGACTGATGGCTACACCTTC.

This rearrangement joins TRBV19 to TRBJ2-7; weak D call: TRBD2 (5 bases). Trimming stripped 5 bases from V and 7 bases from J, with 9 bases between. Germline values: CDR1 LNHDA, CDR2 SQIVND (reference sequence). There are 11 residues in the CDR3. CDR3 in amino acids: CASSSGLEQYF. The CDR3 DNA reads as TGTGCCAGTAGTTCAGGACTGGAGCAGTACTTC.

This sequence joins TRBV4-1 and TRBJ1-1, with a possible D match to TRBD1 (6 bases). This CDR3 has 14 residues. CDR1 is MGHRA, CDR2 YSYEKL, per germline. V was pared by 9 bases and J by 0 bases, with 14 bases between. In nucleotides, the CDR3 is TGCGCCAGTTCTAAGGGGGGGATGAACACTGAAGCTTTCTTT. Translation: CASSKGGMNTEAFF.

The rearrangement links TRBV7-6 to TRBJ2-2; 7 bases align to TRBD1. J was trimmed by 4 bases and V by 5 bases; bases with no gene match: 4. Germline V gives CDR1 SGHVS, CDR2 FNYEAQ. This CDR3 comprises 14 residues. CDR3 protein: CASSVTGVTGELFF. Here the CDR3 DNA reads TGTGCCAGCAGCGTCACAGGGGTCACCGGGGAGCTGTTTTTT.

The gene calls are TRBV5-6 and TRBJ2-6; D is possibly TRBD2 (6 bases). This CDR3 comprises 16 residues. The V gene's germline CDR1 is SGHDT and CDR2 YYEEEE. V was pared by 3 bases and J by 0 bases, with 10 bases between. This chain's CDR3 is CASSSGLPSGANVLTF. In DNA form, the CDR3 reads TGTGCCAGCAGCTCGGGACTGCCCTCTGGGGCCAACGTCCTGACTTTC.

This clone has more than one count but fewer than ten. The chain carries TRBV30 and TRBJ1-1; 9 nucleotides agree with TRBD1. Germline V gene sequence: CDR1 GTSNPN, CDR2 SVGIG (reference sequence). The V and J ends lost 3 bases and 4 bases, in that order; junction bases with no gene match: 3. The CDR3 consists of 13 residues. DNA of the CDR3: TGTGCCTGGAGAGGGGACAGGGCCACTGAAGCTTTCTTT. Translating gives CAWRGDRATEAFF.

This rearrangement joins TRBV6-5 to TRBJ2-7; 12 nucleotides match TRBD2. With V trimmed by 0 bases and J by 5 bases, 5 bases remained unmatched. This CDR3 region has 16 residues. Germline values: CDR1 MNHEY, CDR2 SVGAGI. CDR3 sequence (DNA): TGTGCCAGCAGTTACTCGAGGGCTAGCGGGAGGGACGAGCAGTACTTC. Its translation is CASSYSRASGRDEQYF.

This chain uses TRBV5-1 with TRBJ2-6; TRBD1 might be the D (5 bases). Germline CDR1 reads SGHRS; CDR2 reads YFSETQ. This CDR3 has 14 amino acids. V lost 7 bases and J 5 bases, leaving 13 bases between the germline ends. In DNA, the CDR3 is TGCGCCAGCGGCCGGACAAGTAGGGCCAACGTCCTGACTTTC. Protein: CASGRTSRANVLTF.

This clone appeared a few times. The CDR3 sequence is CASSSPGQGAPNTGYF. The CDR3 nucleotides read TGTGCCAGCAGTTCACCGGGACAGGGAGCCCCAAACACCGGGTATTTT. The chain uses TRBV28 and TRBJ1-3; 9 bases are shared with TRBD1. This CDR3 spans 16 amino acids. Germline CDR1 MDHEN, CDR2 SYDVKM. Trimming took 4 bases from V and 16 from J; bases not matched to a gene: 20.

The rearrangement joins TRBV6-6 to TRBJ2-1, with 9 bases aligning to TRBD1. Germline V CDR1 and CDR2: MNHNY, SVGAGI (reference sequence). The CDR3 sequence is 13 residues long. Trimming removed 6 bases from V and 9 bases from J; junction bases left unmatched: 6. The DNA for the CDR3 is TGTGCCAGCAGCGGGACAGGGCAAGGTGAGCAGTTCTTC. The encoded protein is CASSGTGQGEQFF.

The DNA of the CDR3 is TGCGCCAGCGGGGAGGGGGGGCTCACCGGGGAGCTGTTTTTT. This codes for CASGEGGLTGELFF. V is TRBV10-2 and J is TRBJ2-2; D is possibly TRBD2 (7 bases). This CDR3 is 14 amino acids long. Germline V lookup: CDR1 WSHSY, CDR2 SAAADI. Trimming took 8 bases from V and 4 from J, leaving 14 bases between them.

The CDR3 sequence: CSVSTVLTTEAFF. DNA for the CDR3: TGCAGCGTTTCGACAGTTTTAACTACTGAAGCTTTCTTT. V gene TRBV29-1 combines with J gene TRBJ1-1, with D possibly being TRBD1 (5 bases). The germline V and J ends were trimmed by 5 bases and 5 bases, with 15 bases remaining between them. Germline CDR1 reads SQVTM; CDR2 reads ANQGSEA. The CDR3 runs to 13 residues.

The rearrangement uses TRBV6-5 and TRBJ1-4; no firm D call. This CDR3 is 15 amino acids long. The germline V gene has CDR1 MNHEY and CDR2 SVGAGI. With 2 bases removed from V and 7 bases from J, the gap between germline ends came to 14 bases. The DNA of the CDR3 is TGTGCCAGCAGTTACGGAGGGAAACGAGGTGAAAAACTGTTTTTT. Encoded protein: CASSYGGKRGEKLFF.

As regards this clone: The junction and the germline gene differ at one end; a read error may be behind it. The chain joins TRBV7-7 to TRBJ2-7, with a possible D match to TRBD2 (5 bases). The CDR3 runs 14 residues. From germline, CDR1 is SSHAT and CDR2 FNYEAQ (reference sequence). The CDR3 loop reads CASSRDGRAYEQYF. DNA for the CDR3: TGTGCTAGCAGCCGGGATGGTCGGGCCTACGAGCAGTACTTC.